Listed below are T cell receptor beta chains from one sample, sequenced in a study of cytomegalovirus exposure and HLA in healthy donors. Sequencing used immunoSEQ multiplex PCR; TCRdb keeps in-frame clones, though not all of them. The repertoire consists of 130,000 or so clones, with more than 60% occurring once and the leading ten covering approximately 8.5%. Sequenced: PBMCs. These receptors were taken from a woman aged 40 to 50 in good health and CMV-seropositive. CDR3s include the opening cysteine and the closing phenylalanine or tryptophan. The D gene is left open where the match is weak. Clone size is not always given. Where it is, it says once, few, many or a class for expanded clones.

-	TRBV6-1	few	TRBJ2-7	TGTGCCAGCAGTGATCAGATCAGCTCCTACGAGCAGTACTTC	CASSDQISSYEQYF
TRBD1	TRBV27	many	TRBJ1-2	TGTGCCAGCAGTCCCCCGGGACAGGTCGCTGGCTACACCTTC	CASSPPGQVAGYTF
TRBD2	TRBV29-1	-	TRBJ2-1	TGCAGCGGGGTCCGGACGGGAGGGGTAAGTGAGCAGTTCTTC	CSGVRTGGVSEQFF
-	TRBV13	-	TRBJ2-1	TGTGCCAGCAGCTTCCCCAGGGTCTTCGGCAATGAGCAGTTCTTC	CASSFPRVFGNEQFF
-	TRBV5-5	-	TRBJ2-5	TGTGCCAGCAGCCGGGACAACCAAGAGACCCAGTACTTC	CASSRDNQETQYF
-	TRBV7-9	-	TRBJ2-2	TGTGCCAGCAGTAGACCGGTTGGCGGTATCGGGGAGCTGTTTTTT	CASSRPVGGIGELFF
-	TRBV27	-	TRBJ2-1	TGTGCCAGCAGTAAATTAGACTGGAGCTCCTACAATGAGCAGTTCTTC	CASSKLDWSSYNEQFF
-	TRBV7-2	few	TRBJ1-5	TGTGCCAGCAGCTTACAGGGTGGCAATCAGCCCCAGCATTTT	CASSLQGGNQPQHF
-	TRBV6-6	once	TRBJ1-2	TGTGCCAGCAGTTACCGGAACTATGGCTACACCTTC	CASSYRNYGYTF
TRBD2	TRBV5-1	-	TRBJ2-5	TGCGCCAGCAGCCTCCTAGGACGGGGGGCTAGCGGGCGGGAGACCCAGTACTTC	CASSLLGRGASGRETQYF
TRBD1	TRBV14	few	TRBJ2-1	TGTGCCAGCAGCCAAGTAGGGGAGACAGGGGACTACAATGAGCAGTTCTTC	CASSQVGETGDYNEQFF
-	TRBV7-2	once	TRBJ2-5	TGTGCCAGCAGCTTTAGAGTCGCGGAGACCCAGTACTTC	CASSFRVAETQYF
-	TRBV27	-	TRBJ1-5	TGTGCCAGCAGTTCGCAGGGCGCCGAACAGCCCCAGCATTTT	CASSSQGAEQPQHF
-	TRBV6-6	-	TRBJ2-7	TGTGCCAGCAGTTTCAATCCCTACGAGCAGTACTTC	CASSFNPYEQYF
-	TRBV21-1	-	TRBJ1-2	TGTGCCAGCAGCCATCGGGGTTGCAACAGCTATGGCTACACCTTC	CASSHRGCNSYGYTF
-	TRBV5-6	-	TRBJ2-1	TGTGCCAGCAGCACAGGGACTATTTGGCCCCGCCCAGGGGATGAGCAGTTCTTC	CASSTGTIWPRPGDEQFF
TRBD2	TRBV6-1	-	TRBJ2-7	TGTGCCAGCAGTGAAGGACTAGCGGGGCCCAGGGAGCAGTACTTC	CASSEGLAGPREQYF
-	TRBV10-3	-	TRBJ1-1	TGTGCCATCAGTGAGTCTCCGGGATCGGGTGAAGCTTTCTTT	CAISESPGSGEAFF
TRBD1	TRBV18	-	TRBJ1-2	TGTGCCAGCTCACCCTCAGGGGGCGCACAGGGCTACACCTTC	CASSPSGGAQGYTF
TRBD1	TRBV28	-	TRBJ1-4	TGTGCCAGCAGTTCAGACAGGGACCCGTTTTTT	CASSSDRDPFF
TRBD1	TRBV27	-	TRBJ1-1	TGTGCCAGCAGTTTAAGCCCTCTCAACGGACAGGGGGCGGGGACTGAAGCTTTCTTT	CASSLSPLNGQGAGTEAFF
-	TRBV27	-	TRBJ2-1	TGTGCCAGCAGTTTATCCCCCTATGCGGGAATCCCCCAGTTCTTC	CASSLSPYAGIPQFF
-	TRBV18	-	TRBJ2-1	TGTGCCAGCTCACCCCCTCGGGTCGAGCAGTTCTTC	CASSPPRVEQFF
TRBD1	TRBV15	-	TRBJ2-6	TGTGCCACGACAGGGGGCCCATCTGGGGCCAACGTCCTGACTTTC	CATTGGPSGANVLTF
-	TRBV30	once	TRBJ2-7	TGTGCCTGGAGTTACCCGGGGGGCTCTTCCGAGCAGTACTTC	CAWSYPGGSSEQYF
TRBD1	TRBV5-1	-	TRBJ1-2	TGCGCCAGCAGGGAGGAGGTGACAGGGAGTGATGGCTACACCTTC	CASREEVTGSDGYTF
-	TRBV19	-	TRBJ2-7	TGTGCCAGTAGTATTGGCAGGCGCTCCTACGAGCAGTACTTC	CASSIGRRSYEQYF
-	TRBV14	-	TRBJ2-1	TGTGCCAGCAGCCAAGAAATGGGGAGTCGTAGCTCCTACAATGAGCAGTTCTTC	CASSQEMGSRSSYNEQFF
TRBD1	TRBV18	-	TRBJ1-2	TGTGCCAGCTCCCCCGACAGGGACTATGGCTACACCTTC	CASSPDRDYGYTF
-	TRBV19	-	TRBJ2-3	TGTGCCAGTAGTGAAAGCGGCCCGCGGACAGATACGCAGTATTTT	CASSESGPRTDTQYF
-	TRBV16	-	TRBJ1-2	TGTGCCAGCAGCCAATACACCAACTATGGCTACACCTTC	CASSQYTNYGYTF
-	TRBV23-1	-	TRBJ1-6	TGCGCCAGCAGTCAATCGCTCCCACAGGCAGGCAATAATTCACCCCTCCACTTT	CASSQSLPQAGNNSPLHF
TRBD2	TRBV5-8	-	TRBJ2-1	TGTGCCAGCAGCTTTACTAGCGGGCGCTCCTACAATGAGCAGTTCTTC	CASSFTSGRSYNEQFF
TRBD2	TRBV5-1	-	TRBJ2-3	TGCGCCAGCAGCCCGGGACTAGCGGGGGGGCCGGGCACAGATACGCAGTATTTT	CASSPGLAGGPGTDTQYF
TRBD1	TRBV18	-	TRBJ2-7	TGTGCCACCACAGGGGGAACGACCTACGAGCAGTACTTC	CATTGGTTYEQYF
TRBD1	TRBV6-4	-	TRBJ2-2	TGTGCCAGCAGCCTGGACAGGGGGGCCGGGGAGCTGTTTTTT	CASSLDRGAGELFF
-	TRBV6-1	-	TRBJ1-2	TGTGCCAGCAGTGAAGACGCGGGGGAGTCGAACTATGGCTACACCTTC	CASSEDAGESNYGYTF
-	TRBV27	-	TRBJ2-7	TGTGCCAGCAGGGGACCGGGAGTTCAAGAGCAGTACTTC	CASRGPGVQEQYF
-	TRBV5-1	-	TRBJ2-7	TGCGCCAGCAGCTTGTCAGTCCCCTACGAGCAGTACTTC	CASSLSVPYEQYF
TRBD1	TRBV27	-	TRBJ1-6	TGTGCCAGCAGTATGTCGGGACAGGATAATTCACCCCTCCACTTT	CASSMSGQDNSPLHF
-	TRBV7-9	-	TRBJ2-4	TGTGCCAGCAGCCCAATCGGGGGACTTGCCAAAAACATTCAGTACTTC	CASSPIGGLAKNIQYF
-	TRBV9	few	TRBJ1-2	TGTGCCAGCAGCGTAGGGGGGGGCCTTAACTATGGCTACACCTTC	CASSVGGGLNYGYTF
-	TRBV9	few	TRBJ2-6	TGTGCCAGCAGCGTAGCACGGTTCTCTGGGGCCAACGTCCTGACTTTC	CASSVARFSGANVLTF
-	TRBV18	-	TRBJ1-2	TGTGCCAGCTCACAGGACAGTGACCGACGGGGCTACACCTTC	CASSQDSDRRGYTF
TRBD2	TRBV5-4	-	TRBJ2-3	TGTGCCAGCAGCTTGCCGGGGGGGAGCACAGATACGCAGTATTTT	CASSLPGGSTDTQYF
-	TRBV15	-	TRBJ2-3	TGTGCCACCAGCCCTAGTTTCAGCACAGATACGCAGTATTTT	CATSPSFSTDTQYF
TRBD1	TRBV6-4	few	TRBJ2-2	TGTGCCAGCAGCGGGACAGGGGCCACCGGGGAGCTGTTTTTT	CASSGTGATGELFF
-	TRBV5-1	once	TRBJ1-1	TGCGCCAGCAGCTTGACAGGCACCATGAACACTGAAGCTTTCTTT	CASSLTGTMNTEAFF
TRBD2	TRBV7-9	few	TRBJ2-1	TGTGCCAGCAGCTTTATAGCGGGGGGGACCTACAATGAGCAGTTCTTC	CASSFIAGGTYNEQFF
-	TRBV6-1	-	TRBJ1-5	TGTGCCAGCAGTGTAGACAGTTTTAAACAGCCCCAGCATTTT	CASSVDSFKQPQHF
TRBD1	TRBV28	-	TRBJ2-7	TGTGCCAGCAGTCATGACCGGGACAGGGTATTTTTGGGGGTCTACGAGCAGTACTTC	CASSHDRDRVFLGVYEQYF
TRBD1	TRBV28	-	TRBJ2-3	TGTGCCAGCAGCCCACAGGGGGTCCCCACAGATACGCAGTATTTT	CASSPQGVPTDTQYF
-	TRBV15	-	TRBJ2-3	TGTGCCACCAGCAGAGACCGAGCGGGCCCAGATACGCAGTATTTT	CATSRDRAGPDTQYF
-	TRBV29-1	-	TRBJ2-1	TGCAGCGTTTCCGGGGAAGGGCAGTTCTTC	CSVSGEGQFF
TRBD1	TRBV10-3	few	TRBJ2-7	TGTGCCATCAGTGACCAGGGACAGGGGTTCTACGAGCAGTACTTC	CAISDQGQGFYEQYF
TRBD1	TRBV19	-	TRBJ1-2	TGTGCCAGTAGTCTACAGGGGGCAAACTATGGCTACACCTTC	CASSLQGANYGYTF
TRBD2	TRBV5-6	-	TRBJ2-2	TGTGCCAGCAGCTTCGGCGGGGGGACTAACACCGGGGAGCTGTTTTTT	CASSFGGGTNTGELFF
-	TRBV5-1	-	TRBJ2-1	TGCGCCAGCAGCTTGGGGCTTCAGGGGGGTGAGCAGTTCTTC	CASSLGLQGGEQFF
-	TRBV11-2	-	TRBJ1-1	TGTGCCAGCAGGAGGGTCTCCCTCGAAGCTTTCTTT	CASRRVSLEAFF
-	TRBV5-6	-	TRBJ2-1	TGTGCCAGCAGCTTGGGATCGGGGATCAATGAGCAGTTCTTC	CASSLGSGINEQFF